Following are 24 T cell receptor beta chains from one sample sequenced in a study of T cell responses to AZD1222 COVID-19 vaccine. Sequencing used immunoSEQ multiplex PCR; TCRdb keeps in-frame clones, though not all of them. The table records tens of thousands of clones, about 93% of them present only once. The sequencing used peripheral blood, collected 28 days after the second AZD1222 dose. These receptors were collected from an adult who received the AZD1222 COVID-19 vaccine.

This clone occurred a few times. This rearrangement joins TRBV6-5 to TRBJ1-2; D not certain. This CDR3 comprises 14 residues. Per germline, CDR1 MNHEY and CDR2 SVGAGI. V dropped 0 bases and J dropped 2 bases, with 7 bases sitting between them. CDR3 in amino acids: CASSYSRMNYGYTF. The CDR3 DNA sequence: TGTGCCAGCAGTTACTCGCGTATGAACTATGGCTACACCTTC.

The rearrangement joins TRBV20-1 to TRBJ2-1, with 7 bases aligning to TRBD1. V lost 6 bases and J lost 9; bases outside the gene matches: 5. The CDR3 extends over 11 amino acids. Germline lookup yields CDR1 DFQATT and CDR2 SNEGSKA (reference sequence). The CDR3 DNA sequence: TGCAGTGCAAACAGGGGCGGTGAGCAGTTCTTC. It codes for CSANRGGEQFF.

This chain links TRBV5-1 with TRBJ2-2, with unresolved D. The CDR3 consists of 15 residues. Trimming shortened V by 0 bases and J by 1 base, and 7 bases separated the two germline ends. Germline-derived CDR1 and CDR2 are SGHRS and YFSETQ. CDR3 nucleotide sequence: TGCGCCAGCAGCTTGGGGGCAGTGAACACCGGGGAGCTGTTTTTT. Translating it yields CASSLGAVNTGELFF.

As DNA, the CDR3 is TGCGCCAGCAGAGGGTTCGGGACTAGCGAGGAGGAGCAGTACTTC. Its protein product is CASRGFGTSEEEQYF. This chain connects TRBV4-1 to TRBJ2-7, with 10 bases matching TRBD2. The V and J ends lost 6 bases and 7 bases, in that order; junction bases with no gene match: 12. The germline V gene has CDR1 MGHRA and CDR2 YSYEKL. There are 15 residues in the CDR3.

This chain uses TRBV6-1 with TRBJ2-5, with TRBD2 matching 10 bases. J gave up 7 bases and V 4 bases, and 15 bases lay outside the gene matches. The germline V gene encodes CDR1 MNHNS and CDR2 SASEGT. The CDR3 has 17 residues. CDR3 protein: CASSGTLISGGWWTQYF. CDR3 sequence (DNA): TGTGCCAGCAGTGGGACCCTGATTAGCGGGGGGTGGTGGACCCAGTACTTC.

This chain connects TRBV5-4 to TRBJ1-2, with D unclear. Between the trimmed V and J ends, which lost 4 bases and 0 bases, there was a span of 16 bases. Per the germline V gene, CDR1 is SGHNT and CDR2 is YYREEE (reference sequence). The CDR3 is 16 residues long. CDR3 in DNA: TGTGCCAGCAGCCCCACACGTGGGGTTTCTAACTATGGCTACACCTTC. Translating it yields CASSPTRGVSNYGYTF.

The rearrangement links TRBV5-4 to TRBJ2-5; 8 nucleotides align to TRBD2. The V segment lost 0 bases and the J segment 4 bases; nucleotides outside the gene matches: 5. The CDR3 is made up of 15 amino acids. Looked up from germline, CDR1 is SGHNT and CDR2 is YYREEE (reference sequence). In DNA form, the CDR3 reads TGTGCCAGCAGCTTGGAGGTCGGGAGGGGAGAGACCCAGTACTTC. Translation: CASSLEVGRGETQYF.

The genes are TRBV27 and TRBJ2-7, with D tentatively TRBD1 or TRBD2 (5 bases each). Per the germline V gene, CDR1 is MNHEY and CDR2 is SMNVEV (reference sequence). This CDR3 comprises 16 residues. The V end was cut by 0 bases, the J end by 6 bases, with 18 bases between. CDR3 region: CASSLSGTPYPREQYF. CDR3 coding DNA: TGTGCCAGCAGTTTATCGGGGACCCCGTATCCTCGCGAGCAGTACTTC.

J is TRBJ2-5 and V is TRBV5-1; 10 nucleotides line up with TRBD2. Germline CDR1 reads SGHRS; CDR2 reads YFSETQ. The CDR3 totals 17 residues. The ends lost 4 bases at V and 3 bases at J; junction bases unmatched: 12. The CDR3 here is CASSHEPGAGGKETQYF. The CDR3 region has the DNA TGCGCCAGCAGCCACGAGCCCGGAGCGGGGGGGAAAGAGACCCAGTACTTC.

This chain uses TRBV6-2 or TRBV6-3 with TRBJ2-1, with 9 positions matching TRBD2. Germline V CDR1 and CDR2: MNHEY, SVGEGT. With 2 bases clipped from V and 5 bases from J, the junction kept 4 bases outside the gene matches. The CDR3 consists of 15 residues. The CDR3 nucleotides read TGTGCCAGCAGTTACCCGGGACTAGCAAACAATGAGCAGTTCTTC. Amino acids: CASSYPGLANNEQFF.

This clone was seen once. The rearrangement links TRBV6-5 to TRBJ1-2; D is perhaps TRBD1 (5 bases). V dropped 8 bases and J dropped 7 bases, with 17 bases sitting between them. The germline V gene has CDR1 MNHEY and CDR2 SVGAGI. This CDR3 has 13 residues. The CDR3 is CASVRGSGGGYTF. CDR3 coding DNA: TGTGCCAGCGTTAGGGGATCGGGTGGTGGCTACACCTTC.

The chain is built from TRBV6-2 or TRBV6-3 and TRBJ2-3; D not resolved. Trimming removed 4 bases from V and 6 bases from J, with 20 bases in between. This CDR3 is 16 amino acids long. The germline V gene encodes CDR1 MNHEY and CDR2 SVGEGT. In nucleotides, the CDR3 is TGTGCCAGCAGTTCCCGCCGATACGGTGCCGGTGATACGCAGTATTTT. Amino acids: CASSSRRYGAGDTQYF.

V is TRBV6-4 and J is TRBJ2-3; D not resolved. The CDR3 is made up of 13 amino acids. CDR1 and CDR2 (germline): MRHNA, SNTAGT. V lost 0 bases and J lost 8, with 9 bases in between. The chain's CDR3 is CASSDSPGRTQYF. The CDR3, as DNA: TGTGCCAGCAGTGACTCGCCGGGCCGTACGCAGTATTTT.

V gene TRBV2 combines with J gene TRBJ2-1; 8 bases are a match to TRBD1. Germline loops: CDR1 SNHLY, CDR2 FYNNEI. With V trimmed by 5 bases and J by 6 bases, 6 bases remained unmatched. There are 14 residues in the CDR3. The DNA of the CDR3 is TGTGCCAGCAGTCCGGACAGGGCCGGCAATGAGCAGTTCTTC. It yields the protein CASSPDRAGNEQFF.

This clone appeared once. This chain joins TRBV30 and TRBJ2-7; D assignment may be TRBD1 or TRBD2 (8 bases each). Trimming took 2 bases from V and 2 from J, leaving 16 bases between them. This CDR3 contains 15 residues. Per the germline V gene, CDR1 is GTSNPN and CDR2 is SVGIG (reference sequence). This CDR3 is CAWSTGGTGPYEQYF. The DNA for the CDR3 is TGTGCCTGGAGTACGGGAGGGACAGGACCCTACGAGCAGTACTTC.

The chain recombines TRBV7-9 with TRBJ2-2, with D unclear. The germline V and J ends were trimmed by 8 bases and 4 bases, with 5 bases remaining between them. The CDR3 has 11 residues. Germline V gene data show CDR1 as SEHNR and CDR2 as FQNEAQ (reference sequence). For the CDR3, the DNA is TGTGCCAGCGGAATCACCGGGGAGCTGTTTTTT. Its translation is CASGITGELFF.

The chain employs TRBV2 and TRBJ1-6, with 7 bases fitting TRBD1. Germline trimming cut 10 bases from V and 0 bases from J; bases unmatched to any gene: 3. Per germline, CDR1 SNHLY and CDR2 FYNNEI. CDR3 length: 14 amino acids. The CDR3 sequence: CATGQDSYNSPLHF. The CDR3 bases are TGTGCCACCGGACAGGACTCCTATAATTCACCCCTCCACTTT.

This clone occurred once. The chain couples TRBV19 to TRBJ1-2; 10 bases line up with TRBD1. After removal of 7 bases from V and 1 base from J, the junction contained 15 bases not matched to a gene. Per germline, CDR1 LNHDA and CDR2 SQIVND (reference sequence). The CDR3 spans 18 residues. The CDR3 nucleotides are TGTGCCAGTACCCCCGTCGGAGGACAGGGGGGACTTAACTATGGCTACACCTTC. Its translation is CASTPVGGQGGLNYGYTF.

The chain employs TRBV5-4 and TRBJ2-2; 12 nucleotides agree with TRBD2. The germline CDR1 and CDR2 sequences are SGHNT and YYREEE (reference sequence). This CDR3 is 16 amino acids long. V lost 5 bases, J lost 1 base, and 3 bases stayed unmatched. CDR3 amino acids: CASRTTSGGNTGELFF. The DNA of the CDR3 is TGTGCCAGCAGGACGACTAGCGGGGGGAACACCGGGGAGCTGTTTTTT.

The V gene is TRBV5-4, the J gene TRBJ2-3, with D possibly being TRBD2 (5 bases). Germline values: CDR1 SGHNT, CDR2 YYREEE (reference sequence). This CDR3 spans 13 amino acids. V shed 6 bases and J shed 0 bases, with 8 bases lying between them. CDR3 loop: CASMASSTDTQYF. CDR3 DNA: TGTGCCAGCATGGCTAGCAGCACAGATACGCAGTATTTT.

The chain is built from TRBV9 and TRBJ1-3; 12 nucleotides match TRBD1. There are 17 residues in the CDR3. Germline V gives CDR1 SGDLS, CDR2 YYNGEE. J was trimmed by 3 bases and V by 0 bases; bases with no gene match: 4. The CDR3 loop is CASSVGGTGGGGNTIYF. In DNA form, the CDR3 reads TGTGCCAGCAGCGTAGGAGGGACAGGGGGCGGTGGAAACACCATATATTTT.

The V gene is TRBV5-1, the J gene TRBJ2-7; D call uncertain. This CDR3 contains 14 residues. Germline V lookup: CDR1 SGHRS, CDR2 YFSETQ. The V gene lost 0 bases and the J gene lost 6 bases, with 13 bases spanning the gap. The CDR3 loop is CASSLGNPPREQYF. The CDR3 DNA reads as TGCGCCAGCAGCTTGGGAAATCCTCCCCGCGAGCAGTACTTC. The full variable domain, rest sourced from reference TRBV5-1 and TRBJ2-7, is KAGVTQTPRYLIKTRGQQVTLSCSPISGHRSVSWYQQTPGQGLQFLFEYFSETQRNKGNFPGRFSGRQFSNSRSEMNVSTLELGDSALYLCASSLGNPPREQYFGPGTRLTVT.

The gene calls are TRBV6-5 and TRBJ1-4, with D maybe TRBD1 (5 bases). The ends were cut back, 6 bases at V and 12 bases at J, with 14 bases in the middle. Germline V CDR1 and CDR2: MNHEY, SVGAGI. The CDR3 loop spans 12 amino acids. CDR3 loop: CASSPGGGELFF. CDR3 DNA: TGTGCCAGCAGCCCCGGGGGAGGAGAACTGTTTTTT.

This rearrangement joins TRBV9 to TRBJ2-2; TRBD2 matches at 8 bases. The CDR3 runs 13 residues. The germline CDR1 and CDR2 sequences are SGDLS and YYNGEE. With V trimmed by 4 bases and J by 6 bases, 2 bases remained unmatched. In nucleotides, the CDR3 is TGTGCCAGCAGCCCGGGGGGGTCCGGGGAGCTGTTTTTT. Amino acid sequence: CASSPGGSGELFF.